This is a list of T cell receptor beta chains from one sample in a study of beta chain features in type 1 diabetes. Sequenced by immunoSEQ multiplex PCR; TCRdb stores in-frame clones only, minus some. This table has roughly 500,000 clones, over 10% appearing once. The sample taken for sequencing was naive CD4+ T cells from blood. These receptor sequences come from a woman between 18 and 30 years old in good health. CDR3s include the opening cysteine and the closing phenylalanine or tryptophan. Each record gives: CDR3 DNA, CDR3 protein, clone size, J gene, D gene, V gene. D genes are given only for firm matches. Size values are once, few and many counts, or a class for expanded clones, and some rows have none.

TGTGCCTGGAGTGTACGTCACAGATACACTGAAGCTTTCTTT | CAWSVRHRYTEAFF | NA | TRBJ1-1 | NA | TRBV30
TGTGCCAGCAGCGAGCAGGGCGCAACTAATGAAAAACTGTTTTTT | CASSEQGATNEKLFF | NA | TRBJ1-4 | NA | TRBV7-2
TGCGCCAGCAGCCAAGAACCCAGGGACGCAGATACGCAGTATTTT | CASSQEPRDADTQYF | NA | TRBJ2-3 | NA | TRBV4-3
TGTGCCAGCAGCTTAACGGGACAGCGATCCTACGAGCAGTACTTC | CASSLTGQRSYEQYF | few | TRBJ2-7 | TRBD1 | TRBV7-8
TGTGCCTGGACGTGGACAGGGTATGGCTACACCTTC | CAWTWTGYGYTF | NA | TRBJ1-2 | TRBD1 | TRBV30
TGTGCCTGCTGGCGCCCTACCACAGATACGCAGTATTTT | CACWRPTTDTQYF | NA | TRBJ2-3 | NA | TRBV27
TGCAGCGTTGACAGGGTCCCTGAAGCTTTCTTT | CSVDRVPEAFF | NA | TRBJ1-1 | NA | TRBV29-1
TGTGCCAGCAGCTTAGGGGGACTGGGCCGCATGAACACTGAAGCTTTCTTT | CASSLGGLGRMNTEAFF | few | TRBJ1-1 | NA | TRBV7-2
TGCGCCAGCAGCCAACCGGGACAGGGGCCTCCAAAAGGGGACACTGAAGCTTTCTTT | CASSQPGQGPPKGDTEAFF | once | TRBJ1-1 | TRBD1 | TRBV4-1
TGTGCCAGCAGTCCGCATCCCGGGACAGAAGAGGGAGAGACCCAGTACTTC | CASSPHPGTEEGETQYF | few | TRBJ2-5 | TRBD1 | TRBV28
TGTGCCAGCACCGCGCCCCCGGGGTACAATGAGCAGTTCTTC | CASTAPPGYNEQFF | NA | TRBJ2-1 | NA | TRBV7-2
TGTGCCAGCAGCATAAACAATGAGCAGTTCTTC | CASSINNEQFF | NA | TRBJ2-1 | NA | TRBV7-9
TGTGCCAGCAGCTTCGCCCGGGAGCAGTACTTC | CASSFAREQYF | few | TRBJ2-7 | NA | TRBV7-2
TGTGCCAGCAGCACCCCCTGGGGCGTCACCGGGGAGCTGTTTTTT | CASSTPWGVTGELFF | NA | TRBJ2-2 | NA | TRBV7-9
TGCGCCAGCAGCTTGGTGGCGGCGGGAGCTCGGGCCAAAAACATTCAGTACTTC | CASSLVAAGARAKNIQYF | few | TRBJ2-4 | TRBD2 | TRBV5-1
TGTGCCAGCAGCCCTAGCGGGCCCAACACCGGGGAGCTGTTTTTT | CASSPSGPNTGELFF | few | TRBJ2-2 | TRBD2 | TRBV7-3
TGCAGCGTTGAGAGACTAGCGGGAATGGGTACGCAGTATTTT | CSVERLAGMGTQYF | few | TRBJ2-3 | TRBD2 | TRBV29-1
TGTGCCAGCAGTTACCGAGCCGGCGGGCCCCAGCATTTT | CASSYRAGGPQHF | NA | TRBJ1-5 | NA | TRBV6-5
TGTGCCAGCAGACAGGGATTGGGAATCAAGCCCCAGCATTTT | CASRQGLGIKPQHF | NA | TRBJ1-5 | NA | TRBV6-5
TGTGCCAGCAGCTTAGTTTTAGAGCAGTACTTC | CASSLVLEQYF | few | TRBJ2-7 | NA | TRBV7-2
TGCAGCGTTGCCTCGACAGGCCTCAGGGGCACTGAAGCTTTCTTT | CSVASTGLRGTEAFF | NA | TRBJ1-1 | NA | TRBV29-1
TGTGCCAGCACCGAGATAGGACTAGCGGGTTCCGGGGAGCTGTTTTTT | CASTEIGLAGSGELFF | NA | TRBJ2-2 | TRBD2 | TRBV2